These 20 T cell receptor beta chains originate from one sample sequenced in a study of identical twins. MiXCR, applied by TCRdb to the 5' RACE reads, yields one record per CDR3 protein. The repertoire holds 410,000 or so distinct CDR3 sequences, with roughly 18% as singletons. The sequencing sample was made of naive T cells sorted from blood. These TCRs come from a man aged 45-60 years in good health.

This clonotype has at least ten counts. In nucleotides, the CDR3 is TGCAGCGTTGAAGATTCCCGGGCAGATACGCAGTATTTT. Translated, it gives CSVEDSRADTQYF. This chain joins TRBV29-1 and TRBJ2-3, with unresolved D. Per the germline V gene, CDR1 is SQVTM and CDR2 is ANQGSEA. CDR3 length equals 13 residues. The V end lost 0 bases, the J end lost 4 bases, and 8 bases lay between the germline ends.

This clonotype was observed many times. In DNA form, the CDR3 reads TGCGCCAGCACCTTACTCGGCGGGACATCCTACAATGAGCAGTTCTTC. This encodes CASTLLGGTSYNEQFF. The chain has TRBV5-1 and TRBJ2-1; D may be TRBD1 or TRBD2 (6 bases each). The V and J ends lost 6 bases and 1 base respectively, with 17 bases between them. CDR1 and CDR2 (germline): SGHRS, YFSETQ. This CDR3 is built from 16 residues.

This clonotype was picked up many times. V usage is TRBV24-1 and J usage is TRBJ2-5, with D perhaps TRBD2 (6 bases). Germline CDR1 and CDR2: KGHDR and SFDVKD. The CDR3 runs to 12 residues. The germline V and J ends were trimmed by 5 bases and 5 bases, with 8 bases remaining between them. The CDR3 bases are TGTGCCACCAGTGCGGAGGGCGAGACCCAGTACTTC. Amino acid sequence: CATSAEGETQYF.

This chain joins TRBV5-1 and TRBJ2-3; 7 bases are shared with TRBD2. CDR3 length: 14 residues. Germline CDR1 is SGHRS and CDR2 is YFSETQ. Trimming took 10 bases from V and 0 from J; bases not matched to a gene: 8. CDR3 in amino acids: CAPSGKYSTDTQYF. The CDR3 DNA sequence: TGCGCCCCCAGCGGGAAATATAGCACAGATACGCAGTATTTT. The full variable domain, with the rest looked up from reference TRBV5-1 and TRBJ2-3, is KAGVTQTPRYLIKTRGQQVTLSCSPISGHRSVSWYQQTPGQGLQFLFEYFSETQRNKGNFPGRFSGRQFSNSRSEMNVSTLELGDSALYLCAPSGKYSTDTQYFGPGTRLTVL.

This clonotype was observed a handful of times. This chain connects TRBV9 to TRBJ2-2; TRBD2 is a possible D gene (5 bases). This CDR3 has 15 amino acids. Germline V gives CDR1 SGDLS, CDR2 YYNGEE. The V and J ends lost 3 bases and 1 base respectively, with 10 bases between them. The DNA for the CDR3 is TGTGCCAGCAGCGCGTACGGAGGGAACACCGGGGAGCTGTTTTTT. It codes for CASSAYGGNTGELFF.

This clonotype was seen repeatedly, ten times or more. This chain joins TRBV6-5 and TRBJ2-3, with D possibly TRBD2 on 6 matching bases. The V end lost 0 bases, the J end lost 2 bases, and 12 bases lay between the germline ends. This CDR3 has 16 residues. Germline CDR1 is MNHEY and CDR2 is SVGAGI. Written as DNA, the CDR3 is TGTGCCAGCAGTTACTCGTTGCGGGGATTCACAGATACGCAGTATTTT. This codes for CASSYSLRGFTDTQYF.

The genes are TRBV15 and TRBJ2-4; 10 bases align to TRBD1. Germline V lookup: CDR1 LNHNV, CDR2 YYDKDF (reference sequence). V was pared by 0 bases and J by 6 bases, with 2 bases of the junction left unmatched. The CDR3 spans 15 residues. The CDR3 DNA sequence: TGTGCCACCAGCAGAGATCGGACAGGGGGAAACATTCAGTACTTC. It is translated as CATSRDRTGGNIQYF.

V usage is TRBV7-6 and J usage is TRBJ1-3, with D unresolved. The CDR3 is 15 residues long. V dropped 1 base and J dropped 4 bases, with 11 bases sitting between them. CDR1 is SGHVS, CDR2 FNYEAQ, per germline. CDR3 DNA: TGTGCCAGCAGCTTAGGATTGGAACTCGGAAACACCATATATTTT. Translated: CASSLGLELGNTIYF. The complete variable domain, with remaining parts taken from reference TRBV7-6 and TRBJ1-3, reads GAGVSQSPRYKVTKRGQDVALRCDPISGHVSLYWYRQALGQGPEFLTYFNYEAQQDKSGLPNDRFSAERPEGSISTLTIQRTEQRDSAMYRCASSLGLELGNTIYFGEGSWLTVV.

V and J are TRBV6-2 or TRBV6-3 and TRBJ2-7, with 7 nucleotides matching TRBD2. V dropped 11 bases and J dropped 1; count of bases not matched to a gene: 17. Germline V gives CDR1 MNHEY, CDR2 SVGEGT. This CDR3 contains 16 residues. For the CDR3, the DNA is TGTGCCTCGAATCGGAGCCCGGGGGACTATTCCTACGAGCAGTACTTC. It translates to CASNRSPGDYSYEQYF.

Ten or more counts support this clonotype. The chain links TRBV4-3 to TRBJ2-2; D perhaps matches TRBD2 (6 bases). This CDR3 is 15 amino acids long. In germline, CDR1 is LGHNA, CDR2 YSLEER. Trimming took off 1 base at V and 4 bases at J, with 10 bases between the two ends. CDR3 in amino acids: CASSQVAGLTGELFF. The CDR3 DNA follows: TGCGCCAGCAGCCAAGTGGCGGGACTCACCGGGGAGCTGTTTTTT.

This clonotype appeared a few times. V and J are TRBV20-1 and TRBJ2-5, with D unresolved. Germline-derived CDR1 and CDR2 are DFQATT and SNEGSKA (reference sequence). The CDR3 extends over 15 amino acids. V was shortened by 4 bases and J by 1 base, with 16 bases between the two germline ends. The DNA of the CDR3 is TGCAGTGCTACTGTAGGGAAGTGGGCCCAAGAGACCCAGTACTTC. Amino acid sequence: CSATVGKWAQETQYF.

The V and J genes are TRBV4-1 and TRBJ2-1, with 9 bases that match TRBD2. Germline loops: CDR1 MGHRA, CDR2 YSYEKL. This CDR3 contains 14 residues. V lost 6 bases to trimming and J lost 4 bases; unmatched junction nucleotides: 4. The CDR3 DNA follows: TGCGCCAGCAGGGTAAGCGGGGGGTACAATGAGCAGTTCTTC. It is translated as CASRVSGGYNEQFF.

The CDR3 DNA reads as TGTGCCAACCGACGACAGGGGGCGTCCTACGAGCAGTACTTC. Translating gives CANRRQGASYEQYF. The chain links TRBV2 to TRBJ2-7; 10 bases map to TRBD1. In germline, CDR1 is SNHLY, CDR2 FYNNEI. V was clipped by 10 bases and J by 1 base; unmatched bases: 7. The CDR3 consists of 14 residues.

This clonotype occurred many times. This chain uses TRBV12-3 or TRBV12-4 with TRBJ2-3, with D perhaps matching TRBD2 (5 bases). V was clipped by 6 bases and J by 2 bases, with 15 bases between them. The CDR3 extends over 15 amino acids. The CDR3 bases are TGTGCCAGCAGCCCTAGGGAGCGAGCCACAGATACGCAGTATTTT. It encodes CASSPRERATDTQYF.

V is TRBV20-1 and J is TRBJ2-3; perhaps TRBD2 as D (6 bases). V lost 2 bases and J 1 base, leaving 13 bases between the germline ends. Germline V gene data show CDR1 as DFQATT and CDR2 as SNEGSKA (reference sequence). The CDR3 sequence is 15 residues long. The chain's CDR3 is CSARFTGGRTDTQYF. CDR3 nucleotides: TGCAGTGCTAGATTTACCGGGGGACGCACAGATACGCAGTATTTT.

This clonotype occurred a few times. The rearrangement uses TRBV6-1 and TRBJ2-3; tentatively, D is TRBD1 or TRBD2 (5 bases each). Trimming pared 6 bases from V and 2 bases from J, leaving 12 bases between. There are 14 residues in the CDR3. Germline CDR1 is MNHNS and CDR2 is SASEGT. The DNA for the CDR3 is TGTGCCAGCAGCGAGGGGCTACTCACAGATACGCAGTATTTT. Protein: CASSEGLLTDTQYF.

In this sample, this clonotype turned up many times. V gene TRBV29-1 combines with J gene TRBJ2-6; D remains ambiguous. The CDR3 is made up of 16 amino acids. From germline, CDR1 is SQVTM and CDR2 ANQGSEA. The germline V and J ends were trimmed by 0 bases and 0 bases, with 9 bases remaining between them. The CDR3 DNA follows: TGCAGCGTTGAAGACGTCTGGGGCTCTGGGGCCAACGTCCTGACTTTC. Encoded protein: CSVEDVWGSGANVLTF.

As concerns this clonotype: A much larger clone lies one base from this, so it may be a read error. This chain joins TRBV7-9 and TRBJ2-1; tentatively, D is TRBD1 (5 bases). The CDR3 extends over 13 amino acids. Germline assignment: CDR1 SEHNR and CDR2 FQNEAQ (reference sequence). Here the CDR3 reads CASSLQGSNEHFF. In DNA, the CDR3 is TGTGCCAGCAGCTTACAGGGTAGCAATGAGCACTTCTTC.

This clonotype was seen many times. The V gene is TRBV4-3, the J gene TRBJ1-1; TRBD1 aligns across 8 bases. Germline values: CDR1 LGHNA, CDR2 YSLEER. CDR3 size: 16 residues. Losses at the gene ends were 2 bases for V and 0 bases for J; bases not matched to a gene: 5. This CDR3 is CASSQRGQGMNTEAFF. The CDR3 DNA sequence: TGCGCCAGCAGCCAAAGAGGACAGGGAATGAACACTGAAGCTTTCTTT.

This clonotype was recorded a few times. The chain combines TRBV29-1 with TRBJ2-5, with 7 positions matching TRBD2. This CDR3 region has 16 residues. The V segment lost 5 bases and the J segment 2 bases; nucleotides outside the gene matches: 14. Germline V gene lookup returns CDR1 SQVTM and CDR2 ANQGSEA. CDR3 protein: CSVFTRTRMGQETQYF. The CDR3 bases are TGCAGCGTTTTTACGCGGACTAGAATGGGGCAAGAGACCCAGTACTTC.